What follows are 24 T cell receptor beta chains derived from one specimen sequenced in a study of shared clonotypes between healthy human individuals. Clones were read by immunoSEQ multiplex PCR, and TCRdb kept only the in-frame ones, dropping some. The top ten hold approximately 0.36% of the sample, which has about 2.4 million clones, 80% to 95% seen once. Sequencing used naive CD4+ T cells from PBMCs. The subset is: CD45RA+ positively selected. The origin of the receptors is a man aged 18 to 29 in good health. Some clones in this sample may be carry-over from other donors' samples.

Notes on this clone: At one end the junction does not follow the germline gene, possibly because of a read error. Other DNA sequences in this specimen translate into the identical CDR3. The chain carries TRBV28 and TRBJ1-2; perhaps TRBD1 as D (5 bases). Germline-derived CDR1 and CDR2 are MDHEN and SYDVKM. The CDR3 runs 12 residues. The CDR3 reads CASSPLGHGYTF. The CDR3 region has the DNA TGTGCCAGCAGTCCACTGGGGCACGGCTATACCTTC.

This chain links TRBV5-1 with TRBJ2-3, with D uncertain. CDR3 length: 13 amino acids. The germline V gene encodes CDR1 SGHRS and CDR2 YFSETQ. Trimming cost V 3 bases and J 6 bases, with 11 bases left between them. CDR3 nucleotides: TGCGCCAGCAGCTCCTGGTCCCCCGATACGCAGTATTTT. Residues: CASSSWSPDTQYF.

The chain has TRBV7-2 and TRBJ2-1; the match to TRBD2 covers 15 bases. This CDR3 has 15 amino acids. Losses at the gene ends were 7 bases for V and 6 bases for J; bases not matched to a gene: 4. Germline V gene data show CDR1 as SGHTA and CDR2 as FQGNSA. CDR3 loop: CASIGLAGGSNEQFF. CDR3 nucleotide sequence: TGTGCCAGCATCGGACTAGCGGGAGGGAGCAATGAGCAGTTCTTC. The full variable domain, rest sourced from reference TRBV7-2 and TRBJ2-1, is GAGVSQSPSNKVTEKGKDVELRCDPISGHTALYWYRQSLGQGLEFLIYFQGNSAPDKSGLPSDRFSAERTGGSVSTLTIQRTQQEDSAVYLCASIGLAGGSNEQFFGPGTRLTVL.

The genes are TRBV5-4 and TRBJ2-4; maybe TRBD2 (6 bases). V was trimmed by 2 bases and J by 12 bases, leaving 12 bases between them. CDR3 size: 12 residues. The germline V gene has CDR1 SGHNT and CDR2 YYREEE (reference sequence). The CDR3 nucleotides read TGTGCCAGCAGCTTAGGAGGGGCCGATCAGTACTTC. This codes for CASSLGGADQYF.

This clone showed up just a few times. Other nucleotide sequences from this sample produce the same CDR3. The CDR3 nucleotides read TGTGCCAGCAGCCAGGGCTTGAACACTGAAGCTTTCTTT. Translation: CASSQGLNTEAFF. This chain connects TRBV2 to TRBJ1-1; D is possibly TRBD1 (5 bases). CDR1 SNHLY and CDR2 FYNNEI come from the germline V gene. The CDR3 consists of 13 residues. V was clipped by 6 bases and J by 0 bases, with 8 bases between them.

This chain uses TRBV4-3 with TRBJ2-7, with a tentative D call TRBD2 (5 bases). CDR1 and CDR2 from the germline V gene are LGHNA and YSLEER. V lost 4 bases to trimming and J lost 3 bases, with 22 bases between them. The CDR3 spans 17 residues. The DNA for the CDR3 is TGCGCCAGCAGCCCCTCGGCGGGTAGGGCTAAAATCTACGAGCAGTACTTC. Amino acids: CASSPSAGRAKIYEQYF.

The chain combines TRBV27 with TRBJ2-7, with TRBD1 identical over 7 bases. This CDR3 has 17 residues. The germline V gene has CDR1 MNHEY and CDR2 SMNVEV (reference sequence). V dropped 0 bases and J dropped 2; count of bases not matched to a gene: 10. The CDR3 reads CASSLSIRGQRAYEQYF. In DNA, the CDR3 is TGTGCCAGCAGTTTATCCATCCGGGGACAGAGAGCCTACGAGCAGTACTTC.

V gene TRBV12-1 combines with J gene TRBJ2-2; the tabulated D call, TRBD1, remains unverified against the DNA. TRBV12-1 is described as a pseudogene. CDR3 length: 22 amino acids. CDR3 in DNA: TGTGCCAGCAGCTTTTTGGGTTGTTTTATCGAAGGGACAGGGGGCTCCACCGGGGAGCTGTTTTTT. It specifies CASSFLGCFIEGTGGSTGELFF.

A remark on this clone: This sample includes further DNA sequences coding for the same CDR3. The chain employs TRBV4-3 and TRBJ1-1, with 8 bases fitting TRBD1. V dropped 0 bases and J dropped 5; count of bases not matched to a gene: 5. The CDR3 is made up of 15 amino acids. Germline V lookup: CDR1 LGHNA, CDR2 YSLEER. CDR3 coding DNA: TGCGCCAGCAGCCAAGATCTAACAGGGGGGACTGAAGCTTTCTTT. Encoded protein: CASSQDLTGGTEAFF.

This chain connects TRBV27 to TRBJ2-2; TRBD1 might be the D (6 bases). V lost 4 bases, J lost 7 bases, and 13 bases lay in between. The CDR3 is 14 amino acids. The germline CDR1 and CDR2 sequences are MNHEY and SMNVEV (reference sequence). Here the CDR3 reads CASSYRVIGGELFF. CDR3 DNA sequence: TGTGCCAGCAGTTACAGGGTAATCGGCGGGGAGCTGTTTTTT.

This sequence joins TRBV5-1 and TRBJ2-3; TRBD2 aligns across 7 bases. This CDR3 region has 16 residues. After removal of 0 bases from V and 4 bases from J, the junction contained 8 bases not matched to a gene. Germline values: CDR1 SGHRS, CDR2 YFSETQ. CDR3 region: CASSLASWAGADTQYF. In DNA, the CDR3 is TGCGCCAGCAGCTTGGCGTCTTGGGCGGGAGCAGATACGCAGTATTTT.

To note about this clone: At the DNA level, this CDR3 is encoded by other sequences in the same sample as well. The chain has TRBV10-3 and TRBJ1-4; maybe TRBD1 (6 bases). This CDR3 region has 13 residues. V lost 6 bases and J 2 bases, leaving 7 bases between the germline ends. CDR1 and CDR2 (germline): ENHRY, SYGVKD. In DNA, the CDR3 is TGTGCCATCAGACAGGGTACTAATGAAAAACTGTTTTTT. It codes for CAIRQGTNEKLFF.

V and J are TRBV6-5 and TRBJ1-2; 9 positions match TRBD1. This CDR3 has 15 residues. The V segment lost 6 bases and the J segment 1 base; nucleotides outside the gene matches: 6. The germline V gene has CDR1 MNHEY and CDR2 SVGAGI. Here the CDR3 DNA reads TGTGCCAGCAGACCCGCGGGACAGGGTAACTATGGCTACACCTTC. The encoded protein is CASRPAGQGNYGYTF.

This chain joins TRBV7-9 and TRBJ2-2, with 8 bases aligning to TRBD1. J gave up 1 base and V 5 bases, and 9 bases lay outside the gene matches. The CDR3 spans 17 residues. Germline V gene lookup returns CDR1 SEHNR and CDR2 FQNEAQ (reference sequence). CDR3 in DNA: TGTGCCAGCAGCCCTCCTAACAGGGGGAGGAACACCGGGGAGCTGTTTTTT. Its translation: CASSPPNRGRNTGELFF.

The chain recombines TRBV4-1 with TRBJ1-1, with D tentatively TRBD1 (6 bases). CDR3 length: 14 amino acids. V shed 5 bases and J shed 4 bases, with 14 bases lying between them. The V gene's germline CDR1 is MGHRA and CDR2 YSYEKL. CDR3 bases: TGCGCCAGCAGCGTCCAACAGGGCGGCACTGAAGCTTTCTTT. Protein: CASSVQQGGTEAFF.

The chain joins TRBV2 to TRBJ2-6; maybe TRBD1 (5 bases). This CDR3 region has 16 residues. The germline V gene encodes CDR1 SNHLY and CDR2 FYNNEI. Trimming removed 7 bases at V and 0 bases at J, with 13 bases between. CDR3 region: CASIDRGNSGANVLTF. CDR3 coding DNA: TGTGCCAGCATCGACAGAGGAAACTCTGGGGCCAACGTCCTGACTTTC.

The chain employs TRBV4-2 and TRBJ2-6; TRBD2 is a possible D gene (6 bases). The CDR3 has 17 residues. V was shortened by 4 bases and J by 3 bases, with 16 bases between the two germline ends. Germline V gives CDR1 LGHNA, CDR2 YNFKEQ. CDR3 sequence (DNA): TGTGCCAGCAGCCCGCCGGGACTGGACCGTGGGGCCAACGTCCTGACTTTC. It specifies CASSPPGLDRGANVLTF.

The rearrangement joins TRBV15 to TRBJ2-7, with 14 nucleotides matching TRBD2. The CDR3 is made up of 14 amino acids. After removal of 3 bases from V and 5 bases from J, the junction contained 0 bases not matched to a gene. The V gene's germline CDR1 is LNHNV and CDR2 YYDKDF (reference sequence). The CDR3: CATSRGLAGDEQYF. The DNA of the CDR3 is TGTGCCACCAGCAGGGGACTAGCGGGAGACGAGCAGTACTTC.

V is TRBV6-1 and J is TRBJ1-5; 7 bases agree with TRBD1. V gave up 0 bases and J gave up 3 bases; unmatched junction bases: 11. From germline, CDR1 is MNHNS and CDR2 SASEGT. The CDR3 spans 18 residues. DNA of the CDR3: TGTGCCAGCAGTGAAGCTGCGATGGGAGGGACAGTCAATCAGCCCCAGCATTTT. Translation gives CASSEAAMGGTVNQPQHF.

The chain uses TRBV6-1 and TRBJ1-1, with a possible D match to TRBD1 (5 bases). Germline values: CDR1 MNHNS, CDR2 SASEGT. V was pared by 6 bases and J by 6 bases, with 17 bases between. This CDR3 region has 14 residues. CDR3 sequence reads: CASSLEQVTPEAFF. CDR3 in DNA: TGTGCCAGCAGCCTCGAACAGGTGACCCCTGAAGCTTTCTTT.

The CDR3 coding sequence is TGTGCCAGCACAGCAAGGGACAGTACTAACTATGGCTACACCTTC. Translated, it gives CASTARDSTNYGYTF. V gene TRBV6-1 combines with J gene TRBJ1-2, with 7 positions matching TRBD1. The CDR3 totals 15 residues. J was trimmed by 0 bases and V by 7 bases; bases with no gene match: 8. Looked up from germline, CDR1 is MNHNS and CDR2 is SASEGT.

The gene calls are TRBV15 and TRBJ1-2, with D unclear. The CDR3 is 13 residues long. Trimming pared 8 bases from V and 1 base from J, leaving 11 bases between. CDR1 is LNHNV and CDR2 is YYDKDF in the germline V gene (reference sequence). DNA of the CDR3: TGTGCCACCCGCCAATCCAATAACTATGGCTACACCTTC. Translation: CATRQSNNYGYTF.

The chain joins TRBV6-5 to TRBJ2-1; 8 positions agree with TRBD2. With V trimmed by 0 bases and J by 9 bases, 7 bases remained unmatched. The germline CDR1 and CDR2 sequences are MNHEY and SVGAGI. CDR3 length: 15 amino acids. The CDR3 coding sequence is TGTGCCAGCAGTTACTCCGCCCGCGGGGGGACTGAGCAGTTCTTC. Encoded protein: CASSYSARGGTEQFF.

The V and J genes are TRBV6-5 and TRBJ2-2; D perhaps matches TRBD2 (5 bases). The CDR3 runs 15 residues. Germline-derived CDR1 and CDR2 are MNHEY and SVGAGI. The V and J ends lost 8 bases and 4 bases respectively, with 17 bases between them. CDR3 sequence reads: CASFRRSGITGELFF. CDR3 in DNA: TGTGCCAGCTTTCGGAGGAGTGGTATCACCGGGGAGCTGTTTTTT.